A single sample gave rise to the 10 T cell receptor beta chains below, sequenced in a study of T cell responses to AZD1222 COVID-19 vaccine. Assay used: immunoSEQ multiplex PCR; TCRdb lists only in-frame clones, some missing. The sample includes 150,000 to 200,000 clones, about 90% of them seen just once. Sequenced here: peripheral blood, sampled on day 0 of AZD1222 vaccination. These receptors were obtained from an adult in good health.

This chain connects TRBV7-2 to TRBJ2-7; D is uncertain. The V end was cut by 1 base, the J end by 3 bases, with 13 bases between. The length of the CDR3 is 15 residues. Germline V lookup: CDR1 SGHTA, CDR2 FQGNSA. The CDR3 DNA follows: TGTGCCAGCAGCTTAGATCAAAGAGGAGTCTACGAGCAGTACTTC. This translates into CASSLDQRGVYEQYF.

The chain uses TRBV28 and TRBJ1-3, with TRBD1 matching over 7 bases. The CDR3 runs 13 residues. V dropped 2 bases and J dropped 9; count of bases not matched to a gene: 4. Germline assignment: CDR1 MDHEN and CDR2 SYDVKM. Here the CDR3 DNA reads TGTGCCAGCAGTTTAGAGGCAGGGGGCACCATATATTTT. This codes for CASSLEAGGTIYF. Using reference TRBV28 and TRBJ1-3 for the parts outside the CDR3, the full variable domain is DVKVTQSSRYLVKRTGEKVFLECVQDMDHENMFWYRQDPGLGLRLIYFSYDVKMKEKGDIPEGYSVSREKKERFSLILESASTNQTSMYLCASSLEAGGTIYFGEGSWLTVV.

The chain carries TRBV7-9 and TRBJ1-1; weak D call: TRBD1 (6 bases). Germline CDR1 SEHNR, CDR2 FQNEAQ (reference sequence). V lost 5 bases and J 1 base, leaving 11 bases between the germline ends. The CDR3 has 14 residues. Written as DNA, the CDR3 is TGTGCCAGCAGCCCGGGGGCTCGGAACACTGAAGCTTTCTTT. As protein: CASSPGARNTEAFF.

V is TRBV5-1 and J is TRBJ2-5, with 8 bases that match TRBD1. After removal of 5 bases from V and 0 bases from J, the junction contained 3 bases not matched to a gene. Looked up from germline, CDR1 is SGHRS and CDR2 is YFSETQ. The CDR3 spans 14 residues. The CDR3 nucleotides read TGCGCCAGCAGTCGGACAGGGAACCAAGAGACCCAGTACTTC. It codes for CASSRTGNQETQYF.

The chain links TRBV7-9 to TRBJ1-5, with D unresolved. Germline CDR1 reads SEHNR; CDR2 reads FQNEAQ (reference sequence). Trimming shortened V by 5 bases and J by 9 bases, and 17 bases separated the two germline ends. The CDR3 length is 14 residues. The CDR3 coding sequence is TGTGCCAGCAGCCCTGAGTGGGCCCGTACGCCCCAGCATTTT. Its translation: CASSPEWARTPQHF.

The chain uses TRBV13 and TRBJ1-1; D gene unclear. V lost 2 bases to trimming and J lost 5 bases, with 9 bases between them. The germline CDR1 and CDR2 sequences are PRHDT and FYEKMQ (reference sequence). CDR3 length: 13 residues. The CDR3 is CASSLRAGTEAFF. CDR3 nucleotides: TGTGCCAGCAGCTTAAGGGCGGGGACTGAAGCTTTCTTT.

The J gene is TRBJ1-1, the V gene TRBV10-3; D unclear. V was pared by 10 bases and J by 3 bases, with 15 bases between. Germline V lookup: CDR1 ENHRY, CDR2 SYGVKD. This CDR3 has 13 amino acids. CDR3 region: CATQSREDTEAFF. The CDR3 DNA reads as TGTGCCACGCAATCTAGGGAGGACACTGAAGCTTTCTTT.

The chain employs TRBV6-1 and TRBJ2-3, with 9 bases lining up with TRBD2. Trimming took 3 bases from V and 0 from J; bases not matched to a gene: 4. The length of the CDR3 is 16 residues. Germline assignment: CDR1 MNHNS and CDR2 SASEGT. The CDR3 sequence is CASSDGAGGSTDTQYF. Here the CDR3 DNA reads TGTGCCAGCAGTGACGGGGCGGGAGGGAGCACAGATACGCAGTATTTT.

CDR3 DNA sequence: TGTGCCAGCAGCTTAAGGGGTGAGCAGAACACTGAAGCTTTCTTT. This codes for CASSLRGEQNTEAFF. The chain has TRBV9 and TRBJ1-1; D is perhaps TRBD1 (5 bases). Trimming left V 4 bases short and J 1 base short, with 14 bases between. Germline loops: CDR1 SGDLS, CDR2 YYNGEE. The CDR3 runs 15 residues. The full variable domain, rest sourced from reference TRBV9 and TRBJ1-1, is DSGVTQTPKHLITATGQRVTLRCSPRSGDLSVYWYQQSLDQGLQFLIQYYNGEERAKGNILERFSAQQFPDLHSELNLSSLELGDSALYFCASSLRGEQNTEAFFGQGTRLTVV.

This clone was recorded once. CDR3 in amino acids: CASSSAGTSVNYNEQFF. CDR3 nucleotide sequence: TGTGCCAGCAGTTCTGCCGGGACTAGCGTTAACTACAATGAGCAGTTCTTC. The chain couples TRBV6-2 or TRBV6-3 to TRBJ2-1; 10 positions match TRBD2. Losses at the gene ends were 4 bases for V and 3 bases for J; bases not matched to a gene: 9. CDR3 size: 17 residues. From germline, CDR1 is MNHEY and CDR2 SVGEGT.